Sequencing of this T cell receptor beta chain was carried out in a study of T cell repertoires in cytomegalovirus infection. Background on the study: Both recently identified HLA-C-restricted and well-studied HLA-B-restricted CMV epitopes were used in the study. Indications came from public TCR beta signatures; they pointed to CMV infection and to a matching HLA type.

TCRdb passed the reads through MiXCR, listing each CDR3 protein once. In the table there are about 310,000 distinct CDR3 sequences, around a quarter of which are singletons. The V end was cut by 3 bases, the J end by 4 bases, with 7 bases between. This CDR3 has 12 residues. Germline values: CDR1 WSHSY, CDR2 SAAADI. General study results and limits: Ex vivo responses were dominated by HLA-C-restricted CMV-specific TCR beta clonotypes. Frequencies of public TCR beta families were cumulated, and this identified carriers of CMV plus the relevant HLA.

This clonotype was seen a single time. Its specificity is not known. Material: cultured PBMCs, obtained from culture after CMV antigen stimulation. The chain links TRBV10-2 to TRBJ2-7; no definite D call. This sequence was found in a human donor in good health (CMV status not recorded). Some clones in this sample may be carry-over from other donors' samples. DNA for the CDR3: TGCGCCAGCAGTGATAGCTTTTACGAGCAGTACGTC. Its protein is CASSDSFYEQYV.